This T cell receptor (beta chain) appears in the sequencing data of a study of PD-1 blockade in classical Hodgkin lymphoma (TCRdb year 2020). Describing the broader study: Nivolumab dosing was 3 mg/kg intravenously every 2 weeks, continuing until either disease progression or unacceptable toxicity. A peripheral blood immune signature of response to PD-1 blockade in classical Hodgkin lymphoma was defined using TCR beta sequencing and CyTOF. Study-wide findings and limitations: A significant rise by C4D1 was seen in CD4+ but not CD8+ TCR diversity (p=0.0027 vs p=0.16), with the rise being most apparent in complete responders (p=0.02). Only a single clinical trial cohort was studied, and what caused the repertoire differences, possibly disease activity or prior therapy, remained undefined. Among trial patients, those achieving complete response had baseline diversity similar to that of newly diagnosed patients, while diversity was significantly lower in partial responders and progressors. Lower diversity was observed in patients in whom nivolumab was started less than 1 year after ASCT, and these patients were excluded from later analyses so that confounding by immune reconstitution would be avoided. Newly diagnosed patients were reported to have lower baseline TCR diversity than healthy donors, and relapsed/refractory patients were reported to have lower baseline TCR diversity still.

Explained via the paper, the time point label denotes: cycle 4 day 1 (C4D1), after six to seven weeks of nivolumab. All trial patients had relapsed after autologous stem cell transplantation, with cohorts A, B and C differing in prior brentuximab vedotin exposure. A total of under 70 patients with relapsed/refractory classical Hodgkin lymphoma made up the trial cohort, and each patient's best overall response was complete response, partial response or progressive disease. Single-agent nivolumab was administered to trial patients in the multi-cohort phase II CheckMate 205 trial. An independent review committee assessed best overall response by applying the 2007 International Working Group response criteria. PBMCs from the trial were collected at three points: immediately before nivolumab initiation (C1D1), and during therapy at cycle 2 day 1 and cycle 4 day 1. Peripheral blood was collected in 8 mL Vacutainer Cell Preparation Tubes, from which PBMCs were isolated by centrifugation and then cryopreserved.

Based on the germline V gene (reference sequence), the CDR1 and CDR2 sequences are LNHNV and YYDKDF. V loses 8 bases of germline sequence and J loses 5 bases, and the interval between the two ends is 13 bases. The CDR3 goes from the cysteine to the phenylalanine over 13 residues. Kept here is only the CDR3 DNA, which spans 39 bases and is read in frame from base 1. The Qiagen DNeasy kit was used to extract genomic DNA from unsorted PBMCs and from the negatively selected CD4+ and CD8+ fractions. TCR beta CDR3 regions were subjected to amplification by immunoSEQ multiplex PCR with primers that anneal to V and J segments. A synthetic immune receptor repertoire was used to minimize amplification bias, and any remaining bias was removed computationally after sequencing. On the study's bioinformatics: Custom Python scripts were used to quantify repertoire diversity as the Shannon entropy index. Unsorted, CD4+ and CD8+ repertoires were analyzed separately, except for combined analyses in which CD4+ and CD8+ sequences were merged in silico. Clonal expansion was defined as at least a 2-fold frequency increase after treatment relative to C1D1, with a pseudocount of 0.5 for undetected baseline clones. Singleton clones were defined as clones with 0 or 1 copy at C1D1, and non-singleton clones were defined as clones with 2 or more copies. Clones expanded in unsorted samples were assigned a CD4+, CD8+ or unknown annotation through matching of protein sequences in sorted samples from the same patient. Wilcoxon tests on paired samples were used to test changes in diversity from C1D1 to C4D1. The table comes from immuneACCESS by way of TCRdb, which keeps in-frame sequences with V and J called. Part of the clones is missing from these tables; in studies checked, under half for an unresolved V gene and the rest for unknown reasons. For V, J and clone size, that table is used; D and trimming come from the DNA. Within this sample are roughly 20,000 clones, with over 70% of them counted one time only. The biggest ten clones account for 15% to 20% of the sample.

Notes on this clone: There is no known antigen for this receptor. No base-level quality is on record; no much larger clone is a single base apart.

This chain is built from TRBV15 and TRBJ2-1; the D gene identity is not certain. The sequencing used peripheral blood mononuclear cells (PBMCs), collected before the fourth cycle of nivolumab. The TCR comes from a human donor with classical Hodgkin lymphoma. The DNA is TGTGCCACCCCTTCAGGCTACGACAATGAGCAGTTCTTC. Protein translation: CATPSGYDNEQFF.